This T cell receptor beta chain was identified in a study of ipilimumab plus nivolumab after autologous stem cell transplantation. Across the study: The myeloma group: high-risk transplant-naive, or relapse within 3 years after first autologous transplant.

TCRdb's table, derived via immunoSEQ multiplex PCR, lists solely in-frame clones and lacks some. This table holds several thousand clones, more than 80% found once. The CDR3 is made up of 15 amino acids. The ends were cut back, 3 bases at V and 0 bases at J, with 9 bases in the middle. Germline V gene lookup returns CDR1 LNHDA and CDR2 SQIVND (reference sequence). The specimen was PBMCs, collected in a trial of ipilimumab plus nivolumab as post-transplant consolidation. The clonotype comes from a female donor with multiple myeloma. The rearrangement joins TRBV19 to TRBJ2-1; perhaps TRBD1 as D (6 bases). This chain's CDR3 is CASSIGDISYNEQFF. The DNA for the CDR3 is TGTGCCAGTAGTATCGGGGACATCTCCTACAATGAGCAGTTCTTC. Using reference TRBV19 and TRBJ2-1 for the parts outside the CDR3, the full variable domain is DGGITQSPKYLFRKEGQNVTLSCEQNLNHDAMYWYRQDPGQGLRLIYYSQIVNDFQKGDIAEGYSVSREKKESFPLTVTSAQKNPTAFYLCASSIGDISYNEQFFGPGTRLTVL.